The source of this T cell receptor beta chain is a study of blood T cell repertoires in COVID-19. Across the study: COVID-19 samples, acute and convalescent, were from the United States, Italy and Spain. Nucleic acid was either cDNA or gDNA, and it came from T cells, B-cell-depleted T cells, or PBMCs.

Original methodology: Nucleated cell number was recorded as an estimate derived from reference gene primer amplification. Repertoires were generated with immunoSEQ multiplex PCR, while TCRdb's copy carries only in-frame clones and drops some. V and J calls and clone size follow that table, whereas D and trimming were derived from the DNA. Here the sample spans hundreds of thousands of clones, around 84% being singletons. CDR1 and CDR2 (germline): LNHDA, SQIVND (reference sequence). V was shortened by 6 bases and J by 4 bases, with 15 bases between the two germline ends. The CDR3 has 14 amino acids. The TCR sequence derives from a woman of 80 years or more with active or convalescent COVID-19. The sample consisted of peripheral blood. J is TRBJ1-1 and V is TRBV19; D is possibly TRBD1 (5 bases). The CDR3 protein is CASRPGSIGTEAFF. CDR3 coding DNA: TGTGCCAGTAGGCCAGGGTCGATTGGCACTGAAGCTTTCTTT. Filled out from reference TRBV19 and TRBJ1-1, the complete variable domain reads DGGITQSPKYLFRKEGQNVTLSCEQNLNHDAMYWYRQDPGQGLRLIYYSQIVNDFQKGDIAEGYSVSREKKESFPLTVTSAQKNPTAFYLCASRPGSIGTEAFFGQGTRLTVV.